Below are 20 T cell receptor beta chains sequenced from a single sample in a study of cytomegalovirus exposure and HLA in healthy donors. The PCR was carried out with 60 Vbeta primers and 13 Jbeta primers. This table comes from immunoSEQ multiplex PCR, and its TCRdb copy is limited to in-frame clones, with some not included. Of about 120,000 clones in the sample, less than 85% were seen once. Sequencing input: PBMCs. All receptors derive from a man aged 30 to 39 in good health and CMV-seropositive.

The chain recombines TRBV5-1 with TRBJ2-1; 10 bases align to TRBD2. Germline V lookup: CDR1 SGHRS, CDR2 YFSETQ. The CDR3 runs to 15 residues. Trimming at V came to 1 base and at J to 4 bases, leaving 2 bases not matched to a gene. DNA of the CDR3: TGCGCCAGCAGCTTGTCTAGCGGGGGATACAATGAGCAGTTCTTC. Translating gives CASSLSSGGYNEQFF.

The gene calls are TRBV5-1 and TRBJ2-7; tentatively, D is TRBD1 (6 bases). Per the germline V gene, CDR1 is SGHRS and CDR2 is YFSETQ. This CDR3 contains 15 residues. The germline V and J ends were trimmed by 0 bases and 2 bases, with 12 bases remaining between them. The CDR3 region has the DNA TGCGCCAGCAGCTTGGATGCAGGGGAGACCTACGAGCAGTACTTC. Residues: CASSLDAGETYEQYF.

The chain has TRBV30 and TRBJ1-2; 7 positions match TRBD1. The CDR3 loop spans 13 amino acids. Germline V gene data show CDR1 as GTSNPN and CDR2 as SVGIG (reference sequence). J was trimmed by 6 bases and V by 5 bases; bases with no gene match: 9. CDR3 loop: CAWWPGQENGYTF. The DNA for the CDR3 is TGTGCCTGGTGGCCCGGACAGGAAAATGGCTACACCTTC.

The V gene is TRBV5-1, the J gene TRBJ1-4; TRBD1 might be the D (6 bases). CDR1 SGHRS and CDR2 YFSETQ come from the germline V gene. The CDR3 has 15 residues. Deletions cut 0 bases from V and 6 bases from J, with 12 bases between. CDR3 in amino acids: CASSLGQALDEKLFF. DNA of the CDR3: TGCGCCAGCAGCTTGGGACAGGCCCTAGATGAAAAACTGTTTTTT.

The chain combines TRBV30 with TRBJ2-5; TRBD2 matches at 15 bases. The CDR3 totals 16 residues. The junction had 7 bases not matched to a gene; V was cut back by 3 bases and J by 5 bases. Germline V lookup: CDR1 GTSNPN, CDR2 SVGIG (reference sequence). As DNA, the CDR3 is TGTGCCTGGAGGTCGGGACTAGCGGGGGGACGGGAGACCCAGTACTTC. Translated, it gives CAWRSGLAGGRETQYF.

This clone appeared a few times. The chain recombines TRBV4-1 with TRBJ1-2, with 8 positions matching TRBD1. Looked up from germline, CDR1 is MGHRA and CDR2 is YSYEKL. Trimming took 1 base from V and 7 from J; bases not matched to a gene: 5. CDR3 length: 14 residues. The CDR3 loop is CASSQAYRGGGYTF. The CDR3 DNA reads as TGCGCCAGCAGCCAAGCCTACAGGGGGGGTGGCTACACCTTC.

The chain combines TRBV15 with TRBJ2-3, with 10 bases that match TRBD2. Germline V gene sequence: CDR1 LNHNV, CDR2 YYDKDF (reference sequence). This CDR3 is 18 amino acids long. V shed 1 base, J shed 0 bases, and the junction held 7 bases outside the gene matches. For the CDR3, the DNA is TGTGCCACCAGCAGAGGTGGACTAGCGGAAAAAAGCACAGATACGCAGTATTTT. Amino acid sequence: CATSRGGLAEKSTDTQYF.

The rearrangement uses TRBV5-6 and TRBJ2-5; 11 nucleotides line up with TRBD2. J was trimmed by 5 bases and V by 4 bases; bases with no gene match: 7. Looked up from germline, CDR1 is SGHDT and CDR2 is YYEEEE. The CDR3 is 15 residues long. The CDR3 loop reads CASSAGASGGETQYF. Here the CDR3 DNA reads TGTGCCAGCAGCGCCGGGGCTAGCGGGGGGGAGACCCAGTACTTC.

This clone was observed a single time. The chain joins TRBV5-1 to TRBJ2-1; possible D gene TRBD1, 7 bases. The germline gives CDR1 SGHRS, CDR2 YFSETQ. The V gene lost 6 bases and the J gene lost 5 bases, with 15 bases spanning the gap. The CDR3 contains 14 residues. CDR3 sequence: CASTTGDFDNEQFF. The CDR3 nucleotides are TGCGCCAGCACCACAGGGGACTTTGACAATGAGCAGTTCTTC.

The gene calls are TRBV18 and TRBJ2-5, with D hard to call. The CDR3 contains 14 residues. V dropped 3 bases and J dropped 1 base, with 9 bases sitting between them. Germline CDR1 and CDR2: KGHSH and LQKENI. The DNA of the CDR3 is TGTGCCAGCTCACCCTACCTTTCCCAAGAGACCCAGTACTTC. It is translated as CASSPYLSQETQYF.

This clone was picked up one time. The chain joins TRBV2 to TRBJ2-5; 8 bases fit TRBD1. CDR3 length equals 15 residues. Unmatched junction bases numbered 10, after V lost 6 bases and J lost 4 bases. CDR1 is SNHLY and CDR2 is FYNNEI in the germline V gene. The CDR3 sequence: CASSNDRGSRETQYF. The DNA of the CDR3 is TGTGCCAGCAGCAATGACAGGGGCTCCCGAGAGACCCAGTACTTC.

The chain links TRBV18 to TRBJ2-2; D might be TRBD1 (6 bases). The V end lost 3 bases, the J end lost 4 bases, and 12 bases lay between the germline ends. CDR1 is KGHSH and CDR2 is LQKENI in the germline V gene. CDR3 length: 15 residues. CDR3 coding DNA: TGTGCCAGCTCACCGGACAGATATGGCACCGGGGAGCTGTTTTTT. Its translation is CASSPDRYGTGELFF.

This clone was picked up a small number of times. V usage is TRBV4-2 and J usage is TRBJ1-4; D possibly corresponds to TRBD1 (5 bases). Trimming shortened V by 8 bases and J by 4 bases, and 14 bases separated the two germline ends. CDR3 length equals 14 residues. Germline lookup yields CDR1 LGHNA and CDR2 YNFKEQ. The CDR3 loop is CASGGASGNEKLFF. The CDR3, as DNA: TGTGCCAGCGGCGGGGCCAGCGGTAATGAAAAACTGTTTTTT.

This clone was counted a single time. The junction shows a germline mismatch at one end, possibly a read error. The chain uses TRBV13 and TRBJ1-1, with a weak D call TRBD1 (5 bases). This CDR3 comprises 16 residues. Germline lookup yields CDR1 PRHDT and CDR2 FYEKMQ (reference sequence). The CDR3 is CASSVGFGGVDTEAFF. The DNA for the CDR3 is TGTGCCAGCAGCGTAGGGTTTGGGGGGGTTGATACTGAAGCTTTCTTT. The whole variable domain, remainder taken from reference TRBV13 and TRBJ1-1, is AAGVIQSPRHLIKEKRETATLKCYPIPRHDTVYWYQQGPGQDPQFLISFYEKMQSDKGSIPDRFSAQQFSDYHSELNMSSLELGDSALYFCASSVGFGGVDTEAFFGQGTRLTVV.

CDR3 DNA: TGTGCCAGTCGACAGGGTGCGAGACGTGACACCGGGGAGCTGTTTTTT. Amino acids: CASRQGARRDTGELFF. The V and J genes are TRBV19 and TRBJ2-2; 7 bases are shared with TRBD1. V gave up 8 bases and J gave up 3 bases; unmatched junction bases: 12. Germline V gene data show CDR1 as LNHDA and CDR2 as SQIVND (reference sequence). The CDR3 covers 16 residues.

The rearrangement uses TRBV10-3 and TRBJ2-5, with a tentative D call TRBD1 (7 bases). The CDR3 is made up of 14 amino acids. Germline V gives CDR1 ENHRY, CDR2 SYGVKD. Trimming cost V 3 bases and J 5 bases, with 13 bases left between them. CDR3 in amino acids: CAISDQGGEETQYF. In DNA, the CDR3 is TGTGCCATCAGTGATCAGGGGGGTGAGGAGACCCAGTACTTC.

This chain uses TRBV10-3 with TRBJ2-2, with D possibly being TRBD1 (5 bases). Germline CDR1 is ENHRY and CDR2 is SYGVKD. CDR3 size: 16 residues. Trimming shortened V by 0 bases and J by 5 bases, and 13 bases separated the two germline ends. The chain's CDR3 is CAISESVQGRTGELFF. The CDR3 nucleotides read TGTGCCATCAGTGAGTCGGTGCAGGGTAGGACCGGGGAGCTGTTTTTT.

This rearrangement joins TRBV19 to TRBJ1-1; possibly TRBD1 for D (6 bases). Germline V gene sequence: CDR1 LNHDA, CDR2 SQIVND (reference sequence). The CDR3 totals 14 residues. The V end lost 1 base, the J end lost 10 bases, and 16 bases lay between the germline ends. The CDR3 is CASSIGGGRLAAFF. DNA for the CDR3: TGTGCCAGTAGTATAGGGGGGGGGCGGCTTGCAGCTTTCTTT.

The chain links TRBV7-9 to TRBJ1-2; D call uncertain. This CDR3 is 14 amino acids long. V lost 1 base, J lost 4 bases, and 10 bases lay in between. Per the germline V gene, CDR1 is SEHNR and CDR2 is FQNEAQ (reference sequence). The CDR3 coding sequence is TGTGCCAGCAGCTTAGAAGAGGGAATCTATGGCTACACCTTC. The encoded protein is CASSLEEGIYGYTF.

A remark on this clone: Other DNA sequences in the sample encode the same CDR3. CDR3 sequence (DNA): TGCGCCAGCAGGACAGGGAGCTCCTATAATTCACCCCTCCACTTT. As protein: CASRTGSSYNSPLHF. This sequence joins TRBV10-2 and TRBJ1-6; 7 positions agree with TRBD1. The V and J ends lost 6 bases and 0 bases, in that order; junction bases with no gene match: 2. The CDR3 contains 15 residues. From germline, CDR1 is WSHSY and CDR2 SAAADI.